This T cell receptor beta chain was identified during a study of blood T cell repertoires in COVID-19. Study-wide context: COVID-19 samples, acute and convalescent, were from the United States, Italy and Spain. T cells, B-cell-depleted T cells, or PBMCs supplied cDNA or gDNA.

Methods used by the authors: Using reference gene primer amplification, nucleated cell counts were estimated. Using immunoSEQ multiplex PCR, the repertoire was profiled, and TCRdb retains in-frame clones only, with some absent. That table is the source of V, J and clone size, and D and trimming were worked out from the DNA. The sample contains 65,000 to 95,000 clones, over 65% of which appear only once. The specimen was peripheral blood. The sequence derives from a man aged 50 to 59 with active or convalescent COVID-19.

The CDR3 spells CASSIRTGDYEQYF. Here the CDR3 DNA reads TGTGCCAGTAGTATACGGACAGGGGACTACGAGCAGTACTTC. The genes are TRBV19 and TRBJ2-7; 9 bases are shared with TRBD1. CDR1 and CDR2 from the germline V gene are LNHDA and SQIVND (reference sequence). V shed 2 bases and J 3 bases; nucleotides not matched to a gene: 2. This CDR3 has 14 amino acids. The full variable domain, with the rest looked up from reference TRBV19 and TRBJ2-7, is DGGITQSPKYLFRKEGQNVTLSCEQNLNHDAMYWYRQDPGQGLRLIYYSQIVNDFQKGDIAEGYSVSREKKESFPLTVTSAQKNPTAFYLCASSIRTGDYEQYFGPGTRLTVT.